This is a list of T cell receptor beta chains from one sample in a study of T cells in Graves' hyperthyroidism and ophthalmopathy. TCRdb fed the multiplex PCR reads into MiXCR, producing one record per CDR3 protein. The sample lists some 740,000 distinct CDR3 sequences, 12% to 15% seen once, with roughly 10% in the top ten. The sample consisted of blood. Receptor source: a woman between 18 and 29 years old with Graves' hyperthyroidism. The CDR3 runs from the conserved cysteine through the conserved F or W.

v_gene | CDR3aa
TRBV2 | CASRGRGGMGEQYF
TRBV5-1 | CASSDGTGPYEQYF
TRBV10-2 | CASISALAGMTDTQYF
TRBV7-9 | CASSASYTF
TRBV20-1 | CSASDGRARVEQYF
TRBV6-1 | CASSLSISSYNSPLHF
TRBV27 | CASRSGQTLNSPLHF
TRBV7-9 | CASSYDRGSYEQYF
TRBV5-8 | CATRWSGATGELFF
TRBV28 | CASGGTSGGTYEQYF
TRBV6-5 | CASSYQGARTEAFF
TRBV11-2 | CASSLDQQHGYTF
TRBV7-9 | CASSPARTLNNSPLHF
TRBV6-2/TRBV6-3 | CASRLTALTYEQYF
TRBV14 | CASSPRQAGSYEQYF
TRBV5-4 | CASSPRLGSYEQYF
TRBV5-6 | CASSLPVGLSSYNEQFF
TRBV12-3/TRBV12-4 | CASSFGTSRINEQYF
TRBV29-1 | CSVSTDSTGQPQHF
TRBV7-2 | CASSLVGGTLMNTEAFF
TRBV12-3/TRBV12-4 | CASSPRGVGSYEQYF
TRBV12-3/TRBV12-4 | CASSLGQVGAGELFF
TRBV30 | CAWSSGGADQPQHF
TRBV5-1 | CASSRGDSGGYTF
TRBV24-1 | CATSDLLDSQETQYF
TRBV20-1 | CSAISGGNQPQHF
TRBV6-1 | CASSESFKSPLHF
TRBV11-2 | CASSSLSRASGSYEQYF
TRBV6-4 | CASSERGRGSLYGYTF
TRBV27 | CASSFYPPVTYEQYF
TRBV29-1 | CSVERRGGGETQYF
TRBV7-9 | CASSLRGRGEQETQYF
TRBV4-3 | CASSRGPSGGNTIYF
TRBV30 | CAWSTRGGVSYNEQFF
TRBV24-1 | CATSGTVRGNEQFF
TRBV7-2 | CASSYQRDTEAFF
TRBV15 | CATSERGVYSGNTIYF
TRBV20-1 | CSASETSVREETQYF
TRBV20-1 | CSAREVEGLEQYF
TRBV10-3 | CAISEVNTEAFF
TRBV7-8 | CASSQAGGSRGYTF
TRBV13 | CASSPPGRLGAEAFF
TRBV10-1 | CASSPRQGIRTGELFF
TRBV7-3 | CASSLTLAPYNEQFF
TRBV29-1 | CSVEWALEGTGELFF
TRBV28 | CASSFSGIGNTVYF
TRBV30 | CAWGDRGYGYTF
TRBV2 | CASGQGDSPLHF
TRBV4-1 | CASSQITGKAIQPQHF
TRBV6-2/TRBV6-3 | CASRLAGEYSPLHF
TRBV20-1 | CSASLNSGRARNEQFF
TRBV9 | CASSVALAGADNEQFF
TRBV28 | CASSLGTGGTQPQHF
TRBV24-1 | CATDPGTDTQYF